These T cell receptor beta chains were read from a single sample in a study of T cells after yellow fever vaccination. Each CDR3 protein gets one entry after TCRdb re-called the 5' RACE reads with MiXCR. The sample lists a few hundred thousand distinct CDR3 sequences; approximately 4.5% were seen once. Specimen: PBMCs, collected 15 days after the yellow fever booster vaccination. Receptors were obtained from a man between 18 and 29 years old who received the YFV17D yellow fever vaccine. Both conserved end residues are part of each CDR3. Fields, in order: V gene, D gene, clone size, J gene, CDR3 DNA, CDR3 protein. D genes are given only for firm matches. Not every row has a clone size; where given, it reads once, few, many or a size class.

V: TRBV6-5; D: -; size: few; J: TRBJ2-3; DNA: TGTGCCAGCAGTGCTCAGATGAACACAGATACGCAGTATTTT; CDR3: CASSAQMNTDTQYF
V: TRBV27; D: TRBD2; size: many; J: TRBJ2-5; DNA: TGTGCCAGCAGTTCGGCTTTCCCTACTAGCGGGGGTGGGGAGACCCAGTACTTC; CDR3: CASSSAFPTSGGGETQYF
V: TRBV25-1; D: -; size: few; J: TRBJ1-2; DNA: TGTGCCAGCAGTGAATTTGCCTCGCGGAGGTACACCTTC; CDR3: CASSEFASRRYTF
V: TRBV12-3/TRBV12-4; D: TRBD1; size: -; J: TRBJ2-1; DNA: TGTGCCAGCAGCTACGTTCCGGGACAGGGGAACAATGAGCAGTTCTTC; CDR3: CASSYVPGQGNNEQFF
V: TRBV9; D: TRBD1; size: many; J: TRBJ2-1; DNA: TGTGCCAGCAGCGCGGGACAGGGGGTTTCCTACAATGAGCAGTTCTTC; CDR3: CASSAGQGVSYNEQFF
V: TRBV27; D: -; size: -; J: TRBJ2-2; DNA: TGTGCCAGCAGCCGCCTACAGGGAACCACCGGGGAGCTGTTTTTT; CDR3: CASSRLQGTTGELFF
V: TRBV7-9; D: TRBD1; size: few; J: TRBJ1-6; DNA: TGTGCCAGCAGCCCTCCGGGACAGGGATATTCACCCCTCCACTTT; CDR3: CASSPPGQGYSPLHF
V: TRBV20-1; D: TRBD1; size: few; J: TRBJ2-1; DNA: TGCAGTGCCCCGCAGGGGGCGGGTGAGCAGTTCTTC; CDR3: CSAPQGAGEQFF
V: TRBV24-1; D: TRBD1; size: many; J: TRBJ2-2; DNA: TGTGCCACCAGTGAACTAGGGACAGCTGCGAACACCGGGGAGCTGTTTTTT; CDR3: CATSELGTAANTGELFF
V: TRBV12-5; D: -; size: -; J: TRBJ1-1; DNA: TGTGCTAGTGGTTTGGATTGGACTGAAGCTTTCTTT; CDR3: CASGLDWTEAFF
V: TRBV12-3/TRBV12-4; D: TRBD1; size: -; J: TRBJ2-3; DNA: TGTGCCAGCAGCGGACAGGGGGTAAACACAGATACGCAGTATTTT; CDR3: CASSGQGVNTDTQYF
V: TRBV7-9; D: TRBD2; size: many; J: TRBJ2-3; DNA: TGTGCCAGCAGCTCGGCTATAGCGGGGGGCTCAGATACGCAGTATTTT; CDR3: CASSSAIAGGSDTQYF
V: TRBV7-2; D: TRBD1; size: many; J: TRBJ1-2; DNA: TGTGCCAGCAGCTTGGGACAGCCAGGTTCCTATGGCTACACCTTC; CDR3: CASSLGQPGSYGYTF
V: TRBV5-1; D: TRBD1; size: -; J: TRBJ2-7; DNA: TGCGCCAGCAGCTCCGGACAGGGTGGAAACGAGCAGTACTTC; CDR3: CASSSGQGGNEQYF
V: TRBV6-5; D: -; size: many; J: TRBJ2-3; DNA: TGTGCCAGCAGGTCCGCGGGAGATACGCAGTATTTT; CDR3: CASRSAGDTQYF
V: TRBV27; D: -; size: many; J: TRBJ2-5; DNA: TGTGCCAGCAGTCTCAGAGCGCGGGAGACCCAGTACTTC; CDR3: CASSLRARETQYF
V: TRBV7-2; D: -; size: few; J: TRBJ1-5; DNA: TGTGCCAGCAGCCAAACACAGGGTGTCGATCAGCCCCAGCATTTT; CDR3: CASSQTQGVDQPQHF
V: TRBV5-6; D: -; size: many; J: TRBJ1-2; DNA: TGTGCCAGCAGCTTACAGGATACTAACTATGGCTACACCTTC; CDR3: CASSLQDTNYGYTF
V: TRBV7-3; D: TRBD1; size: -; J: TRBJ2-5; DNA: TGTGCCAGCAGCCTCACAGGGGGCGAGAGGGAGACCCAGTACTTC; CDR3: CASSLTGGERETQYF
V: TRBV4-2; D: -; size: many; J: TRBJ2-3; DNA: TGTGCCAGCAGCCAAGGGACAGCCTCTAGCACAGATACGCAGTATTTT; CDR3: CASSQGTASSTDTQYF
V: TRBV12-3/TRBV12-4; D: TRBD1; size: many; J: TRBJ2-1; DNA: TGTGCCAGCAGTCAGGGACAGGGCTCCTACAATGAGCAGTTCTTC; CDR3: CASSQGQGSYNEQFF
V: TRBV5-4; D: -; size: few; J: TRBJ1-4; DNA: TGTGCCAGCAGCCCCCGCCCCACAAGGGCGCTTGCTAATGAAAAACTGTTTTTT; CDR3: CASSPRPTRALANEKLFF
V: TRBV5-1; D: -; size: few; J: TRBJ2-2; DNA: TGCGCCAGCAGCTTGTGGGGCCACAGTAGAGGCACCGGGGAGCTGTTTTTT; CDR3: CASSLWGHSRGTGELFF
V: TRBV10-3; D: -; size: few; J: TRBJ1-1; DNA: TGTGCCATCAGCCCTGCCGACCCCCGGGGCACTGAAGCTTTCTTT; CDR3: CAISPADPRGTEAFF
V: TRBV4-1; D: -; size: few; J: TRBJ1-2; DNA: TGCGCCAGCAGCCCAAGTAGCAGCGCGTCCTATGGCTACACCTTC; CDR3: CASSPSSSASYGYTF
V: TRBV10-3; D: -; size: many; J: TRBJ2-5; DNA: TGTGCCATCAGTGAGGGTCAACCAAGCCAAGAGACCCAGTACTTC; CDR3: CAISEGQPSQETQYF
V: TRBV5-1; D: -; size: many; J: TRBJ2-3; DNA: TGCGCCAGCAGCTTGTTCGGTGGCACAGATACGCAGTATTTT; CDR3: CASSLFGGTDTQYF
V: TRBV10-2; D: -; size: many; J: TRBJ1-1; DNA: TGCGCCAGCAGTGAGAGTCAGGGAGTCACTGAAGCTTTCTTT; CDR3: CASSESQGVTEAFF
V: TRBV12-3/TRBV12-4; D: -; size: few; J: TRBJ2-4; DNA: TGTGCCAGCAGTGTGACAGGGAGGGACATTCAGTACTTC; CDR3: CASSVTGRDIQYF
V: TRBV4-3; D: -; size: many; J: TRBJ2-2; DNA: TGCGCCAGCAGCCAGGGAGATGGGGCCGGGGAGCTGTTTTTT; CDR3: CASSQGDGAGELFF
V: TRBV12-3/TRBV12-4; D: -; size: few; J: TRBJ2-2; DNA: TGTGCCAGCGGCCTACGGGGGCTTAACACCGGGGAGCTGTTTTTT; CDR3: CASGLRGLNTGELFF
V: TRBV7-6; D: TRBD1; size: few; J: TRBJ1-2; DNA: TGTGCCAGCAAGATGTGGGACAGGGGCGACTATGGCTACACCTTC; CDR3: CASKMWDRGDYGYTF
V: TRBV21-1; D: -; size: -; J: TRBJ2-3; DNA: TGTGCCAGCAGCAAACACTACTTGGGGGACGGGATATGTGTGACAGATACGCAGTATTTT; CDR3: CASSKHYLGDGICVTDTQYF
V: TRBV18; D: -; size: few; J: TRBJ2-7; DNA: TGTGCCAGCTCCCCGAGGGGATCCGGGGGTGCCTACGAGCAGTACTTC; CDR3: CASSPRGSGGAYEQYF
V: TRBV18; D: -; size: few; J: TRBJ1-1; DNA: TGTGCCAGCTCACCACAGGGAGCTGCGAACACTGAAGCTTTCTTT; CDR3: CASSPQGAANTEAFF
V: TRBV6-5; D: TRBD1; size: few; J: TRBJ2-3; DNA: TGTGCCAGCAGTTACGGCAGGGGGTGGGATACGCAGTATTTT; CDR3: CASSYGRGWDTQYF
V: TRBV4-2; D: -; size: -; J: TRBJ1-4; DNA: TGTGCCAGCAGCCAAGAGAAGGGGTCGGGCGGAAAACTGTTTTTT; CDR3: CASSQEKGSGGKLFF
V: TRBV5-8; D: -; size: few; J: TRBJ2-2; DNA: TGTGCCAGCAGCTTGCAGAGGGGCACCGGGGAGCTGTTTTTT; CDR3: CASSLQRGTGELFF
V: TRBV5-1; D: -; size: few; J: TRBJ2-7; DNA: TGCGCCAGCAGCTCCTCCGGACTGAACTACGAGCAGTACTTC; CDR3: CASSSSGLNYEQYF
V: TRBV19; D: -; size: -; J: TRBJ2-3; DNA: TGTGCCAGTAGCTTACCATTCCGGGCTCCGCTAAGCGATACGCAGTATTTT; CDR3: CASSLPFRAPLSDTQYF